This TCR beta chain stems from a study of a mutant IDH1 vaccine in newly diagnosed glioma. About the study: Patients began vaccination 4-6 weeks after radiotherapy alone, or with temozolomide cycles.

The V gene's germline CDR1 is SGDLS and CDR2 YYNGEE. This CDR3 has 18 residues. Trimming took 0 bases from V and 4 from J; bases not matched to a gene: 7. Concerning this clone itself: Its antigen remains unidentified.

The time point: week 23, last vaccination. All doses held 300 ug of mutant IDH1 20-mer peptide, with topical imiquimod. Libraries were prepared by immunoSEQ multiplex PCR; TCRdb keeps only in-frame clonotypes and omits some of them. The sample holds about 65,000 clones; about 88% are singletons and the top ten take roughly 4%. The chain combines TRBV9 with TRBJ2-5; 15 bases are shared with TRBD2. The sample here was PBMCs, taken from a glioma patient whose treatment included an IDH1 peptide vaccine. This TCR was sampled from a man aged 25-45 years with glioma. The CDR3 sequence is CASSVARTSGGASETQYF. The DNA of the CDR3 is TGTGCCAGCAGCGTAGCTCGGACTAGCGGGGGGGCTTCAGAGACCCAGTACTTC.